These 30 T cell receptor beta chains came from one sample sequenced in a study of cytomegalovirus exposure and HLA in healthy donors (dated by TCRdb to the late 2010s). Preparation of the library involved the immunoSEQ multiplex PCR assay. For the multiplex PCR, a mixture combining 60 forward primers for TCR Vbeta segments and 13 reverse primers for TCR Jbeta segments was used. Held by TCRdb, this immuneACCESS table contains in-frame sequences only and omits some clones. Under half of the omission traces to an unresolved V gene where checked; the cause of the rest is unknown. This sample's clone table shows about 58,000 clones. The ten largest clones take up almost 4% of the sample. Source material: PBMCs. The receptors were sampled from a male donor in good health and CMV-seronegative.

The chain uses TRBV2 and TRBJ1-1, with 8 nucleotides matching TRBD1. The CDR3 is made up of 18 amino acids. Looked up from germline, CDR1 is SNHLY and CDR2 is FYNNEI. Germline trimming cut 0 bases from V and 7 bases from J; bases unmatched to any gene: 16. CDR3 in amino acids: CASSEAGTGGHPPNEAFF. In DNA form, the CDR3 reads TGTGCCAGCAGTGAAGCTGGGACAGGCGGCCATCCCCCCAATGAAGCTTTCTTT.

The genes are TRBV7-3 and TRBJ2-1; the D gene is possibly TRBD1 (5 bases). Trimming shortened V by 4 bases and J by 4 bases, and 8 bases separated the two germline ends. The CDR3 length is 13 residues. From germline, CDR1 is SGHTA and CDR2 FQGTGA. This CDR3 is CASSSYRYNEQFF. The CDR3 bases are TGTGCCAGCAGCTCTTACAGGTACAATGAGCAGTTCTTC. The entire variable domain, with the rest obtained from reference TRBV7-3 and TRBJ2-1, is as follows: GAGVSQTPSNKVTEKGKYVELRCDPISGHTALYWYRQSLGQGPEFLIYFQGTGAADDSGLPNDRFFAVRPEGSVSTLKIQRTERGDSAVYLCASSSYRYNEQFFGPGTRLTVL.

The chain recombines TRBV14 with TRBJ1-1; no definite D call. With 5 bases removed from V and 0 bases from J, the gap between germline ends came to 7 bases. CDR1 and CDR2 (germline): SGHDN, FVKESK. The CDR3 contains 13 residues. The CDR3 reads CASSYDMNTEAFF. The CDR3 bases are TGTGCCAGCAGCTATGACATGAACACTGAAGCTTTCTTT.

J is TRBJ1-2 and V is TRBV4-2; D ambiguous. CDR3 length: 16 amino acids. Germline V gene lookup returns CDR1 LGHNA and CDR2 YNFKEQ. The V and J ends lost 0 bases and 2 bases respectively, with 13 bases between them. CDR3 in amino acids: CASSQEAQKINYGYTF. CDR3 nucleotide sequence: TGTGCCAGCAGCCAAGAGGCACAGAAGATAAACTATGGCTACACCTTC.

CDR3 DNA sequence: TGTGCCAGCAGCCCTCCCTGGACAGGGGGCAGAGAGACCCAGTACTTC. It translates to CASSPPWTGGRETQYF. The chain joins TRBV7-2 to TRBJ2-5; TRBD1 matches at 11 bases. The germline V gene has CDR1 SGHTA and CDR2 FQGNSA. Trimming removed 5 bases from V and 4 bases from J; junction bases left unmatched: 9. This CDR3 contains 16 residues.

The chain links TRBV9 to TRBJ2-5, with 9 bases lining up with TRBD2. This CDR3 has 17 residues. The V gene's germline CDR1 is SGDLS and CDR2 YYNGEE. The J segment lost 5 bases and the V segment lost 0 bases, leaving 11 bases of the junction unmatched. The CDR3 protein is CASSVGGSGGIGETQYF. DNA of the CDR3: TGTGCCAGCAGCGTAGGGGGTAGCGGGGGAATAGGGGAGACCCAGTACTTC. Filled out from reference TRBV9 and TRBJ2-5, the complete variable domain reads DSGVTQTPKHLITATGQRVTLRCSPRSGDLSVYWYQQSLDQGLQFLIQYYNGEERAKGNILERFSAQQFPDLHSELNLSSLELGDSALYFCASSVGGSGGIGETQYFGPGTRLLVL.

This chain links TRBV7-9 with TRBJ1-2, with D possibly being TRBD1 (5 bases). The CDR3 spans 15 residues. Trimming removed 0 bases at V and 2 bases at J, with 10 bases between. Germline loops: CDR1 SEHNR, CDR2 FQNEAQ (reference sequence). The CDR3 DNA reads TGTGCCAGCAGCTTAGCCATGGGGCCCAACTATGGCTACACCTTC. Translation: CASSLAMGPNYGYTF.

The rearrangement links TRBV30 to TRBJ1-1, with D possibly being TRBD1 (6 bases). CDR1 and CDR2 (germline): GTSNPN, SVGIG (reference sequence). The V gene lost 3 bases and the J gene lost 1 base, with 12 bases spanning the gap. The CDR3 has 14 residues. The CDR3 protein is CAWRRGAGNTEAFF. CDR3 bases: TGTGCCTGGAGACGGGGGGCAGGGAACACTGAAGCTTTCTTT.

Points on this clone: One end of the junction does not line up with germline, which may come from a read error. V usage is TRBV5-1 and J usage is TRBJ2-7, with TRBD2 matching 7 bases. The germline CDR1 and CDR2 sequences are SGHRS and YFSETQ. CDR3 length: 15 amino acids. CDR3 amino acids: CASSLVPAGTYEQSF. In nucleotides, the CDR3 is TGCGCCAGCAGCTTGGTACCAGCGGGGACCTACGAGCAGTCCTTC. Combining the CDR3 with reference TRBV5-1 and TRBJ2-7 gives the whole variable domain KAGVTQTPRYLIKTRGQQVTLSCSPISGHRSVSWYQQTPGQGLQFLFEYFSETQRNKGNFPGRFSGRQFSNSRSEMNVSTLELGDSALYLCASSLVPAGTYEQSFGPGTRLTVT.

The chain has TRBV5-1 and TRBJ1-1, with D possibly matching TRBD1 (5 bases). V gave up 4 bases and J gave up 5 bases, with 15 bases separating them. The CDR3 has 14 amino acids. Per germline, CDR1 SGHRS and CDR2 YFSETQ. In DNA form, the CDR3 reads TGCGCCAGCAGCCCGGACAAACCATCTACTGAAGCTTTCTTT. It is translated as CASSPDKPSTEAFF.

The chain has TRBV5-1 and TRBJ2-7; no definite D call. The V gene's germline CDR1 is SGHRS and CDR2 YFSETQ. This CDR3 spans 13 amino acids. Between the trimmed V and J ends, which lost 5 bases and 1 base, there was a span of 10 bases. The CDR3 coding sequence is TGCGCCAGCAGAGAGCAGGTTTCCTACGAGCAGTACTTC. Translated, it gives CASREQVSYEQYF.

This chain uses TRBV5-6 with TRBJ1-3, with 7 bases identical to TRBD1. The CDR3 is 15 residues long. The germline gives CDR1 SGHDT, CDR2 YYEEEE. The V segment lost 5 bases and the J segment 0 bases; nucleotides outside the gene matches: 5. The CDR3 region is CASSNRQGSGNTIYF. The CDR3 nucleotides are TGTGCCAGCAGTAATCGACAGGGCTCTGGAAACACCATATATTTT.

The chain links TRBV28 to TRBJ2-3; 10 bases are a match to TRBD1. The J segment lost 4 bases and the V segment lost 6 bases, leaving 10 bases of the junction unmatched. CDR1 and CDR2 (germline): MDHEN, SYDVKM. The CDR3 covers 16 residues. The CDR3 nucleotides are TGTGCCAGCAGAGAACCCGGGACAGGGGAGGCAGATACGCAGTATTTT. Translating it yields CASREPGTGEADTQYF. The variable domain in full, with the rest retrieved from reference TRBV28 and TRBJ2-3, is DVKVTQSSRYLVKRTGEKVFLECVQDMDHENMFWYRQDPGLGLRLIYFSYDVKMKEKGDIPEGYSVSREKKERFSLILESASTNQTSMYLCASREPGTGEADTQYFGPGTRLTVL.

Details on this clone: One end of the junction fails to match germline, which may point to a read error. The rearrangement uses TRBV5-6 and TRBJ2-1; weak D call: TRBD2 (6 bases). The CDR3 is 16 residues long. CDR1 and CDR2 (germline): SGHDT, YYEEEE. The CDR3: CASSLVAASSDNEQFF. CDR3 DNA sequence: TGTGCCAGCAGCTTGGTAGCGGCTAGCTCCGACAATGAGCAGTTCTTC.

The rearrangement uses TRBV4-2 and TRBJ1-2; TRBD1 might be the D (6 bases). This CDR3 region has 16 residues. Trimming removed 7 bases from V and 4 bases from J, with 22 bases in between. Germline assignment: CDR1 LGHNA and CDR2 YNFKEQ. The CDR3 sequence: CASTPSTGASAYGYTF. The CDR3 nucleotides are TGTGCCAGCACGCCATCGACAGGAGCCTCCGCCTATGGCTACACCTTC.

The J gene is TRBJ1-1, the V gene TRBV6-5, with D possibly being TRBD1 (5 bases). CDR3 length equals 15 residues. CDR1 and CDR2 (germline): MNHEY, SVGAGI. V was clipped by 0 bases and J by 1 base, with 9 bases between them. The CDR3 DNA follows: TGTGCCAGCAGTTACTCGCTGGGGCGGAACACTGAAGCTTTCTTT. Translating it yields CASSYSLGRNTEAFF.

This chain connects TRBV30 to TRBJ2-7, with TRBD1 identical over 9 bases. J was trimmed by 6 bases and V by 0 bases; bases with no gene match: 12. The CDR3 spans 16 residues. Germline assignment: CDR1 GTSNPN and CDR2 SVGIG (reference sequence). Written as DNA, the CDR3 is TGTGCCTGGAGTGTGCGAGGGTACAGGGGGCGGACCGAGCAGTACTTC. Translating it yields CAWSVRGYRGRTEQYF.

The chain recombines TRBV19 with TRBJ1-1; 8 bases align to TRBD1. The CDR3 is 16 residues long. Per the germline V gene, CDR1 is LNHDA and CDR2 is SQIVND (reference sequence). V shed 2 bases and J 6 bases; nucleotides not matched to a gene: 11. Here the CDR3 reads CASSISPPGQAAEAFF. CDR3 in DNA: TGTGCCAGTAGTATAAGCCCTCCGGGACAGGCCGCTGAAGCTTTCTTT.

The J gene is TRBJ2-5, the V gene TRBV7-2; possible D gene TRBD1, 5 bases. The V and J ends lost 3 bases and 7 bases respectively, with 9 bases between them. Germline V CDR1 and CDR2: SGHTA, FQGNSA. The CDR3 covers 12 residues. CDR3 bases: TGTGCCAGCAGCTTCCAGGGTAGGACCCAGTACTTC. Translating it yields CASSFQGRTQYF.

The chain links TRBV5-6 to TRBJ2-3; 8 positions match TRBD2. The germline gives CDR1 SGHDT, CDR2 YYEEEE. The trim removed 2 bases at V and 4 bases at J, leaving 9 bases unmatched. The CDR3 runs 16 residues. This chain's CDR3 is CASSLLAGKGSDTQYF. The CDR3 DNA reads as TGTGCCAGCAGCTTATTAGCGGGGAAGGGGTCAGATACGCAGTATTTT.

V gene TRBV11-2 combines with J gene TRBJ2-5; 7 bases are a match to TRBD1. The DNA end is more similar to TRBJ2-7, so the J call may be wrong. Germline lookup yields CDR1 SGHAT and CDR2 FQNNGV. The CDR3 contains 15 residues. The CDR3 DNA reads TGTGCCAGCAGCTTACTCCAGGGACAGACCTACGAGCAGTACTTC. Encoded protein: CASSLLQGQTYEQYF.

V usage is TRBV15 and J usage is TRBJ1-6; 8 bases line up with TRBD1. Per the germline V gene, CDR1 is LNHNV and CDR2 is YYDKDF (reference sequence). The CDR3 loop spans 16 amino acids. After removal of 0 bases from V and 5 bases from J, the junction contained 3 bases not matched to a gene. CDR3 DNA: TGTGCCACCAGCAGAGATTTGACAGGGGATAATTCACCCCTCCACTTT. Translated: CATSRDLTGDNSPLHF.

The chain is built from TRBV5-4 and TRBJ2-2; 8 nucleotides agree with TRBD2. J was trimmed by 4 bases and V by 4 bases; bases with no gene match: 12. There are 17 residues in the CDR3. Germline-derived CDR1 and CDR2 are SGHNT and YYREEE (reference sequence). CDR3 in amino acids: CASSALPGGAGTGELFF. The CDR3 region has the DNA TGTGCCAGCAGCGCCCTCCCCGGGGGGGCGGGCACCGGGGAGCTGTTTTTT. Full variable domain (rest looked up from reference TRBV5-4 and TRBJ2-2): ETGVTQSPTHLIKTRGQQVTLRCSSQSGHNTVSWYQQALGQGPQFIFQYYREEENGRGNFPPRFSGLQFPNYSSELNVNALELDDSALYLCASSALPGGAGTGELFFGEGSRLTVL.

The chain links TRBV4-3 to TRBJ1-2, with D possibly matching TRBD1 (5 bases). This CDR3 has 16 residues. V lost 4 bases and J lost 8, with 23 bases in between. The germline CDR1 and CDR2 sequences are LGHNA and YSLEER. Here the CDR3 DNA reads TGCGCCAGCAGCCCTGCGGGAGTATTCGGGACGGGCGGCTACACCTTC. Translation: CASSPAGVFGTGGYTF.

In regard to this clone: Its ends do not fully match the called genes, so a read error is possible. The chain combines TRBV28 with TRBJ1-4, with TRBD1 matching 8 bases. The CDR3 consists of 12 residues. The V gene's germline CDR1 is MDHEN and CDR2 SYDVKM. CDR3 nucleotides: TGTGCCAGCAGTTCTCACGACAGGGGCGACCTCTTT. Encoded protein: CASSSHDRGDLF.

The chain uses TRBV7-2 and TRBJ2-7, with a possible D match to TRBD2 (6 bases). Germline V CDR1 and CDR2: SGHTA, FQGNSA. V lost 5 bases, J lost 4 bases, and 18 bases lay in between. The CDR3 sequence is 15 residues long. The CDR3 DNA reads as TGTGCCAGCAGCCCTCTGGCTTGGGGGGTATACGAGCAGTACTTC. Translating it yields CASSPLAWGVYEQYF.

Concerning this clone itself: A read error may account for a junction end that differs from germline. The gene calls are TRBV5-6 and TRBJ2-7; a possible D gene is TRBD1 (6 bases). Per germline, CDR1 SGHDT and CDR2 YYEEEE. The CDR3 is 13 residues long. The CDR3 sequence is CASRNRDSYGQYF. CDR3 nucleotides: TGTGCCAGCAGGAACAGGGATTCGTACGGGCAGTACTTC.

This chain uses TRBV5-4 with TRBJ1-1, with 10 bases identical to TRBD1. Germline loops: CDR1 SGHNT, CDR2 YYREEE (reference sequence). The CDR3 runs to 14 residues. The V and J ends lost 7 bases and 2 bases, in that order; junction bases with no gene match: 5. CDR3: CASGDRGRNTEAFF. Written as DNA, the CDR3 is TGTGCCAGCGGGGACAGGGGAAGAAACACTGAAGCTTTCTTT. The full variable domain, completed using reference TRBV5-4 and TRBJ1-1, is ETGVTQSPTHLIKTRGQQVTLRCSSQSGHNTVSWYQQALGQGPQFIFQYYREEENGRGNFPPRFSGLQFPNYSSELNVNALELDDSALYLCASGDRGRNTEAFFGQGTRLTVV.

The chain carries TRBV6-1 and TRBJ2-1; possibly TRBD1 for D (6 bases). In germline, CDR1 is MNHNS, CDR2 SASEGT. The CDR3 spans 14 residues. V was cut by 7 bases and J by 6 bases, with 16 bases left in between. The CDR3 sequence is CASILGGRANEQFF. DNA of the CDR3: TGTGCCAGCATCCTAGGGGGAAGGGCCAATGAGCAGTTCTTC.

The gene calls are TRBV5-8 and TRBJ2-4; 9 nucleotides agree with TRBD1. The CDR3 has 17 residues. Germline V gene lookup returns CDR1 SGHTS and CDR2 YDEGEE. V shed 4 bases and J 2 bases; nucleotides not matched to a gene: 10. CDR3 sequence reads: CASSVTGGAYTKNIQYF. The CDR3 DNA reads TGTGCCAGCAGCGTCACAGGGGGCGCATATACCAAAAACATTCAGTACTTC.